The source of this TCR beta chain is a study of shared clonotypes between healthy human individuals. Notes on the study in general: Relative to their counterparts shared across all four donors, non-shared clonotypes exhibited diminished generation probabilities. Donor clonotype sharing was expected to depend on sequencing depth.

Only in-frame clones appear in the TCRdb table, and some are missing; sequencing was by immunoSEQ multiplex PCR. The repertoire holds under 1,100,000 clones, with roughly 75% as singletons. The study separated CD4+ cells into CD45RA+ naive and CD45RA-negative memory subsets. The V end was cut by 8 bases, the J end by 5 bases, with 12 bases between. CDR3 size: 12 residues. The V gene's germline CDR1 is MNHEY and CDR2 SVGAGI. A note on this clone: Its antigen is undetermined.

This receptor was taken from a man aged 18 to 29 in good health. V gene TRBV6-5 combines with J gene TRBJ1-1, with a tentative D call TRBD1 (6 bases). Sequencing was done on a sample of memory CD4+ T cells sorted from blood. Noted subset: CD45RA-negative fraction. CDR3 loop: CASGRGGTEAFF. The DNA of the CDR3 is TGTGCCAGCGGCAGGGGTGGTACTGAAGCTTTCTTT.